This TCR beta chain originates from a study of PD-1 blockade in mismatch repair-deficient tumors. Study-level information: Patients had about a dozen mismatch repair-deficient cancer types and were previously treated and progressing.

V lost 3 bases to trimming and J lost 0 bases, with 10 bases between them. The germline CDR1 and CDR2 sequences are MNHEY and SMNVEV (reference sequence). The CDR3 runs 15 residues. Produced via immunoSEQ multiplex PCR; TCRdb's table is partial and in-frame only. Here the sample spans nearly 25,000 clones, 83% being singletons. Specimen: peripheral blood, collected 12 weeks after starting pembrolizumab. The rearrangement links TRBV27 to TRBJ2-3; either TRBD1 or TRBD2 may fit D (5 bases each). This sequence originates from an adult with mismatch repair-deficient cancer. The CDR3 nucleotides read TGTGCCAGCAGTTTCCGGGGCGGAAGCACAGATACGCAGTATTTT. Protein product: CASSFRGGSTDTQYF.